This T cell receptor beta chain came from a study of human T cells and chemical hapten exposure (dated by TCRdb to the early 2020s). Notes on the research overall: Libraries were pooled for sequencing, and per-sample TCR yields varied mainly because of small differences in library volumes within the pool. In alopecia patients, the study followed how the peripheral blood TCR repertoire changed in vivo over primary and secondary sensitization to diphenylcyclopropenone (DPC), a hapten. Both TCR alpha and TCR beta chains were sequenced from each blood RNA sample. Findings and caveats that apply to the study as a whole: Repeated subsampling changed both the strength of the expansion versus patch-test correlation and the threshold at which the correlation became significant. The number of TCRs above 1 in 1000 frequency did not change with DPC sensitization; there was no evidence of global repertoire structure alterations.

As concerns this clonotype: Its target antigen remains unknown. No per-base quality is available; no much larger clone lies one base away.

This specimen's time point label, per the study, means: healthy volunteer bleed at 6 weeks. Total RNA was extracted from unfractionated whole blood collected in Tempus Blood RNA tubes. Five or six healthy volunteers served as TCR sequencing controls and were bled at day 0, 2 weeks and 6 weeks. The method was RACE. Sequencing took place on a NextSeq 500. During library preparation, unique molecular identifiers were attached to individual cDNA molecules so that TCRs could be counted quantitatively and reproducibly. Per the source publication's procedure: Samples had a median of roughly 98,000 TCRs, with a range from roughly 20,000 to 700,000. The Decombinator software suite was used to annotate V, J and CDR3 in the TCR reads. Every sample was subsampled to the same number of TCRs (28,000) for the PS versus PT1 abundance plots. Expanded TCRs were defined as absent before sensitization and observed at least eight times at the 2-week time point. TCRdb trimmed public reads at Q25 via fastp, called clones via MiXCR and kept in-frame beta chains. Identical CDR3 proteins give one entry, which carries the most common genes and DNA. TCRdb's processing, not the study's, gives the V and J calls here. For this sample the table gives tens of thousands of distinct CDR3 sequences, of which about 4% were detected only once. The top ten constitute 5% to 7% of the sample.

The cysteine opens and the phenylalanine closes a CDR3 of 19 amino acids. CDR3 DNA is the only sequence kept; it has 57 bases, read in frame from the first base. The germline V and J ends show losses of 3 bases and 0 bases respectively, and no gene match explains 11 bases of the junction. Based on the germline V gene, the CDR1 and CDR2 sequences are MNHNS and SASEGT. Input material: whole blood. The sequence was collected from a human donor in good health. Some clones in this sample may be carry-over from other donors' samples. In this chain, TRBV6-1 is recombined with TRBJ1-5; 10 bases in the junction line up with TRBD1. The CDR3 in this case is CASSDDRQGAALSNQPQHF. The nucleotide sequence is given as TGTGCCAGCAGTGATGATAGACAGGGGGCAGCTCTTAGCAATCAGCCCCAGCATTTT.